Listed below are T cell receptor beta chains from one sample, sequenced in a study of beta chain features in type 1 diabetes. The method was immunoSEQ multiplex PCR; TCRdb's version includes in-frame clones alone and lacks a portion of them. The data show a few hundred thousand clones, about 19% seen once. The sample comprised naive CD4+ T cells from blood. These receptor sequences come from a woman between 18 and 29 years old in good health. CDR3s include the opening cysteine and the closing phenylalanine or tryptophan. Fields, in order: J gene, clone size, D gene, V gene, CDR3 DNA, CDR3 protein. D genes are given only for firm matches. Some rows mark clone size as missing; the rest say once, few, many or name a class of expanded clone.

>TRBJ1-1|NA|NA|TRBV7-3
TGTGCCAGCAGCGCGGATTCGAACACTGAAGCTTTCTTT
CASSADSNTEAFF
>TRBJ1-1|few|NA|TRBV9
TGTGCCAGCAGCGTAGACGCGAAATTCGCTGAAGCTTTCTTT
CASSVDAKFAEAFF
>TRBJ2-5|few|TRBD2|TRBV7-9
TGTGCCAGCAGCCCCCCGGGCGGGGGACAAGAGACCCAGTACTTC
CASSPPGGGQETQYF
>TRBJ1-2|few|NA|TRBV19
TGTGCCAGTAGTCCCGGACTCAACCCGCTATATGGCTACACCTTC
CASSPGLNPLYGYTF
>TRBJ2-7|NA|TRBD1|TRBV5-1
TGCGCCAGCAGCCAGACAGGGCTCGAGCAGTACTTC
CASSQTGLEQYF
>TRBJ2-5|NA|TRBD2|TRBV9
TGTGCCAGCAGCGTAGAACCTAGCGGGGAAGAGACCCAGTACTTC
CASSVEPSGEETQYF
>TRBJ2-1|few|NA|TRBV10-3
TGTGCCATCAGTGAGCACAACGGAGGGCGGGATCGGAATGAGCAGTTCTTC
CAISEHNGGRDRNEQFF
>TRBJ2-3|NA|NA|TRBV7-3
TGTGCCAGCAGCTCTGCTGAGGCAGATACGCAGTATTTT
CASSSAEADTQYF
>TRBJ2-1|few|TRBD2|TRBV7-2
TGTGCCAGCAGCTTAGTTCTACAGGGACTTCGGGAGGGCCTCGGTGAGCAGTTCTTC
CASSLVLQGLREGLGEQFF
>TRBJ1-2|NA|TRBD1|TRBV5-1
TGCGCCAGCGCTTCTCTGCAGGACAGGGACTATGGCTACACCTTC
CASASLQDRDYGYTF
>TRBJ2-5|NA|NA|TRBV4-1
TGCGCCAGCAGCCAACTCCAGGGTGACCAAGAGACCCAGTACTTC
CASSQLQGDQETQYF
>TRBJ2-5|few|TRBD1|TRBV5-4
TGTGCCAGCAGCCCGGACAGGGAAGAGACCCAGTACTTC
CASSPDREETQYF
>TRBJ2-1|NA|TRBD2|TRBV6-1
TGTGCCAGCAGTGAATATACTAGCGGGAGAAGCGAGCAGTTCTTC
CASSEYTSGRSEQFF
>TRBJ2-5|NA|TRBD2|TRBV7-7
TGTGCTAGCAGCTCCGGGGTAGCGGGGGTTGAGACCCAGTACTTC
CASSSGVAGVETQYF
>TRBJ2-1|few|TRBD2|TRBV29-1
TGCAGCGTTGGAACTAGCGGAGACAATGAGCAGTTCTTC
CSVGTSGDNEQFF
>TRBJ1-1|few|NA|TRBV28
TGTGCCTCCGGAGGGTACACTGAAGCTTTCTTT
CASGGYTEAFF
>TRBJ1-2|NA|NA|TRBV9
TGTGCCAGCAGCGTAGCTACGGCCTCAGGCCTCAGGGGCTACACCTTC
CASSVATASGLRGYTF
>TRBJ2-3|NA|TRBD2|TRBV6-5
TGTGCCAGCAGTTACTCGAGCGGGAATCCAGATACGCAGTATTTT
CASSYSSGNPDTQYF
>TRBJ2-1|NA|TRBD1|TRBV7-2
TGTGCCAGCAGCTTCTCGACAGGGACGGGAAATGAGCAGTTCTTC
CASSFSTGTGNEQFF
>TRBJ1-5|NA|TRBD1|TRBV18
TGTGCCAGCTCACCAGAGACAGGGGGGACAGTCAATCAGCCCCAGCATTTT
CASSPETGGTVNQPQHF
>TRBJ2-2|NA|NA|TRBV4-3
TGCGCCAGCAGCCAATCCGTATCACAGGTTACCGGGGAGCTGTTTTTT
CASSQSVSQVTGELFF
>TRBJ1-1|NA|TRBD1|TRBV29-1
TGCAGCGTCTCTTTCCCCGGGACAGGGACCACTGAAGCTTTCTTT
CSVSFPGTGTTEAFF
>TRBJ2-7|NA|TRBD2|TRBV4-1
TGCGCCAGCAGCCAAGCAACGAGCGGGAGAGCCTCCTACGAGCAGTACTTC
CASSQATSGRASYEQYF
>TRBJ2-7|NA|NA|TRBV30
TGTGCCTGGAGTTTTCAGAACGCAGGAGGGAAGTACTTC
CAWSFQNAGGKYF
>TRBJ2-3|NA|NA|TRBV4-1
TGCGCCAGCAGCCAATCTAGCACAGATACGCAGTATTTT
CASSQSSTDTQYF
>TRBJ2-1|few|TRBD2|TRBV29-1
TGCAGCGTTGAAGACCTAGCGGGAGGCTCCTACAATGAGCAGTTCTTC
CSVEDLAGGSYNEQFF
>TRBJ2-5|few|TRBD2|TRBV2
TGTGCCAGCAGCGAAGGACTAGCGGGAGAGACCCAGTACTTC
CASSEGLAGETQYF
>TRBJ2-7|NA|TRBD2|TRBV4-1
TGCGCCAGCAGCCTTGGGGCGGGGGTTACCCACGAGCAGTACTTC
CASSLGAGVTHEQYF
>TRBJ2-1|NA|TRBD2|TRBV4-1
TGCGCCAGCAGCCAAGGGACTAGGAGCTCCTACAATGAGCAGTTCTTC
CASSQGTRSSYNEQFF
>TRBJ2-1|NA|TRBD2|TRBV5-1
TGCGCCAGCAGCTTTGTTCGGGGGGGCTACAATGAGCAGTTCTTC
CASSFVRGGYNEQFF
>TRBJ2-2|few|TRBD1|TRBV4-1
TGCGCCAGCAGACAGGGGTCAGGATACAGGTCCTCCGGGGAGCTGTTTTTT
CASRQGSGYRSSGELFF
>TRBJ1-4|NA|NA|TRBV7-6
TGTGCCAGCAGCTTAGCACCGGGACTCTTGAATGAAAAACTGTTTTTT
CASSLAPGLLNEKLFF
>TRBJ2-1|few|NA|TRBV9
TGTGCCAGCAGCGTTAGGACTAACGACAATGAGCAGTTCTTC
CASSVRTNDNEQFF
>TRBJ2-5|few|TRBD2|TRBV29-1
TGCAGCGCCGAAACTAGCGGAGAGACCCAGTACTTC
CSAETSGETQYF
>TRBJ2-2|few|NA|TRBV30
TGTGCCTGGAGTGCTAGCTTATTCGGGGAGCTGTTTTTT
CAWSASLFGELFF
>TRBJ2-3|few|NA|TRBV30
TGTGCCTGGAAGGGGTGGCTTTTGGATACGCAGTATTTT
CAWKGWLLDTQYF